What follows are 17 T cell receptor beta chains derived from one specimen sequenced in a study of patients and donors after allogeneic stem cell transplantation. MiXCR, run by TCRdb on the RT-PCR reads, gives a single entry per CDR3 protein. The table includes roughly 890 distinct CDR3 sequences, about 0.4% detected once. The sequencing sample was made of blood, either unsorted or a sorted T cell fraction (not recorded which). The receptors originated from a human donor who was either an allogeneic HSCT recipient or a stem cell or donor lymphocyte infusion donor (not recorded which). It is not recorded whose cells these are; they may come from a transplant donor.

By sample share, this clonotype is medium-sized (0.01 to 0.1%). The CDR3 nucleotides are TGTGCCAGCAGTTGGGAGCGGGACTCCTACAATGAGCAGTTCTTC. Translation: CASSWERDSYNEQFF. V usage is TRBV27 and J usage is TRBJ2-1, with 7 bases matching TRBD2. From germline, CDR1 is MNHEY and CDR2 SMNVEV (reference sequence). Losses at the gene ends were 4 bases for V and 0 bases for J; bases not matched to a gene: 3. This CDR3 has 15 residues.

This clonotype ranks as large (0.1 to 1%). The chain employs TRBV6-4 and TRBJ2-3, with TRBD2 matching over 8 bases. V was pared by 3 bases and J by 1 base, with 0 bases of the junction left unmatched. In germline, CDR1 is MRHNA, CDR2 SNTAGT. This CDR3 comprises 14 residues. The chain's CDR3 is CASSEAGGTDTQYF. The CDR3 coding sequence is TGTGCCAGCAGTGAAGCGGGAGGCACAGATACGCAGTATTTT.

There are many counts of this clonotype. The chain recombines TRBV11-1 with TRBJ2-3; the D is unclear. In germline, CDR1 is SGHAT, CDR2 FQDESV (reference sequence). V was trimmed by 3 bases and J by 3 bases, leaving 4 bases between them. There are 12 residues in the CDR3. This CDR3 is CASSLPTDTQYF. CDR3 coding DNA: TGTGCCAGCAGCTTGCCTACAGATACGCAGTATTTT.

By its share, this clonotype is medium-sized. V gene TRBV5-5 combines with J gene TRBJ2-3; no clear D. Germline CDR1 SGHKS, CDR2 YYEKEE (reference sequence). The germline V and J ends were trimmed by 3 bases and 6 bases, with 20 bases remaining between them. The CDR3 extends over 16 amino acids. The CDR3 coding sequence is TGTGCCAGCAGCTACGCCACATATTTACACTCCGATACGCAGTATTTT. It yields the protein CASSYATYLHSDTQYF.

By sample share, this clonotype is medium-sized. CDR3 DNA: TGTGCCAGCAGCCTAGACGGGAACATTCAGTACTTC. Protein: CASSLDGNIQYF. The chain recombines TRBV9 with TRBJ2-4; unclear D gene. CDR1 and CDR2 from the germline V gene are SGDLS and YYNGEE. This CDR3 has 12 residues. Trimming left V 4 bases short and J 7 bases short, with 9 bases between.

This clonotype is deemed medium-sized (0.01 to 0.1%). V and J are TRBV9 and TRBJ2-1; 7 bases fit TRBD2. The CDR3 has 15 amino acids. From germline, CDR1 is SGDLS and CDR2 YYNGEE. V shed 3 bases and J 3 bases; nucleotides not matched to a gene: 6. The CDR3 is CASSAAGAGYNEQFF. The CDR3 nucleotides read TGTGCCAGCAGCGCCGCGGGAGCAGGCTACAATGAGCAGTTCTTC.

This clonotype was counted only a few times. This sequence may be a read error, since a much larger clone differs from it by one base. This sequence joins TRBV28 and TRBJ1-2, with D maybe TRBD1 (5 bases). The CDR3 length is 12 residues. CDR1 is MDHEN and CDR2 is SYDVKM in the germline V gene. Between the trimmed V and J ends, which lost 6 bases and 3 bases, there was a span of 8 bases. CDR3 sequence (DNA): TGTGCCAGCAGCCCAGGGCACTATGGCTACACCTTC. It specifies CASSPGHYGYTF.

This clonotype is medium-sized by share. The chain is built from TRBV6-5 and TRBJ2-7; D possibly corresponds to TRBD1 (6 bases). From germline, CDR1 is MNHEY and CDR2 SVGAGI. This CDR3 has 15 residues. Trimming pared 0 bases from V and 0 bases from J, leaving 9 bases between. Written as DNA, the CDR3 is TGTGCCAGCAGTTACTCCGGGACACTCTCCTACGAGCAGTACTTC. Translated: CASSYSGTLSYEQYF.

By share, this clonotype ranks as hyperexpanded. This chain connects TRBV27 to TRBJ1-1; no definite D call. The germline gives CDR1 MNHEY, CDR2 SMNVEV (reference sequence). The length of the CDR3 is 14 residues. Trimming cost V 6 bases and J 3 bases, with 14 bases left between them. In DNA, the CDR3 is TGTGCCAGCAGCAAGACACCAAGATACACTGAAGCTTTCTTT. It codes for CASSKTPRYTEAFF.

By share of the sample, this clonotype is medium-sized. J is TRBJ1-3 and V is TRBV5-4; a possible D gene is TRBD1 (5 bases). There are 15 residues in the CDR3. V lost 0 bases and J 4 bases, leaving 11 bases between the germline ends. Germline V gene sequence: CDR1 SGHNT, CDR2 YYREEE (reference sequence). The CDR3 spells CASSLGQSAGNTIYF. The CDR3 DNA follows: TGTGCCAGCAGCTTGGGACAGTCGGCCGGAAACACCATATATTTT.

This clonotype was seen ten or more times. V usage is TRBV5-1 and J usage is TRBJ2-5; perhaps TRBD2 as D (6 bases). Germline V gene data show CDR1 as SGHRS and CDR2 as YFSETQ. Trimming pared 1 base from V and 7 bases from J, leaving 11 bases between. The CDR3 extends over 13 amino acids. CDR3 sequence reads: CASSLKRAGTQYF. The CDR3 DNA reads as TGCGCCAGCAGCTTGAAGCGGGCGGGGACCCAGTACTTC.

This clonotype is labeled large (0.1 to 1%). The chain uses TRBV6-1 and TRBJ2-1, with D maybe TRBD2 (5 bases). This CDR3 is 16 amino acids long. Germline V gene lookup returns CDR1 MNHNS and CDR2 SASEGT. Trimming removed 5 bases at V and 6 bases at J, with 20 bases between. As DNA, the CDR3 is TGTGCCAGCAGTTTAAAGGCAGAGGGAATCGTCAATGAGCAGTTCTTC. Its translation: CASSLKAEGIVNEQFF.

This clonotype is medium-sized by share. The V call is TRBV6-2 or TRBV6-3, the J call TRBJ2-5; D may be TRBD1 (6 bases). V dropped 6 bases and J dropped 1 base, with 12 bases sitting between them. Germline V gene lookup returns CDR1 MNHEY and CDR2 SVGEGT. The CDR3 contains 14 residues. This chain's CDR3 is CASSPTGPQETQYF. The CDR3 DNA follows: TGTGCCAGCAGCCCGACAGGACCCCAAGAGACCCAGTACTTC.

This clonotype is categorized as medium-sized. This chain links TRBV4-3 with TRBJ2-1; 7 bases match TRBD2. This CDR3 region has 15 residues. V was clipped by 0 bases and J by 5 bases; unmatched bases: 4. Germline loops: CDR1 LGHNA, CDR2 YSLEER. For the CDR3, the DNA is TGCGCCAGCAGCCAAGAGTACGGGGGGAACAATGAGCAGTTCTTC. Translation: CASSQEYGGNNEQFF.

By proportion, this clonotype is medium-sized (0.01 to 0.1%). The rearrangement uses TRBV7-8 and TRBJ2-6; no clear D. Germline-derived CDR1 and CDR2 are SGHVS and FQNEAQ. The CDR3 has 15 residues. V was cut by 1 base and J by 0 bases, with 4 bases left in between. The CDR3 sequence: CASSLEYSGANVLTF. For the CDR3, the DNA is TGTGCCAGCAGCTTAGAGTACTCTGGGGCCAACGTCCTGACTTTC.

In its sample, this clonotype is medium-sized (0.01 to 0.1%). The gene calls are TRBV18 and TRBJ2-1; a possible D gene is TRBD1 (6 bases). The CDR3 covers 18 residues. Germline V gene lookup returns CDR1 KGHSH and CDR2 LQKENI. V was shortened by 1 base and J by 0 bases, with 16 bases between the two germline ends. The CDR3: CASSPRSRVGGSYNEQFF. DNA of the CDR3: TGTGCCAGCTCACCACGCAGCAGGGTAGGGGGCTCCTACAATGAGCAGTTCTTC.

This clonotype has only one observation. A much bigger clone sits one base away, suggesting this may be a read error. The J gene is TRBJ2-7, the V gene TRBV29-1; D uncertain. Germline V gene sequence: CDR1 SQVTM, CDR2 ANQGSEA. Trimming removed 7 bases at V and 1 base at J, with 8 bases between. There are 11 residues in the CDR3. The CDR3 nucleotides are TGCAGCGGTGGAGAATCCTACGAGCAGTACTTC. Its protein product is CSGGESYEQYF.